This T cell receptor (beta chain) came from a study of blood T cell repertoires in COVID-19. Germline CDR1 and CDR2: SGHAT and FQNNGV. The V and J ends lost 1 base and 5 bases, in that order; junction bases with no gene match: 4. This CDR3 is built from 15 residues. Authors' analysis steps: Amplified reference gene primers provided the basis for estimating nucleated cell counts. Assay used: immunoSEQ multiplex PCR; TCRdb lists only in-frame clones, some missing. V, J and clone size are taken as reported in that table, and D and trimming were inferred from the DNA itself. The table includes approximately 140,000 clones, around 89% detected once.

The sequence derives from a man aged 45-65 years with active or convalescent COVID-19. Specimen: peripheral blood. This chain joins TRBV11-2 and TRBJ2-2, with 7 nucleotides matching TRBD1. CDR3: CASSLGTGITGELFF. The CDR3, as DNA: TGTGCCAGCAGCTTAGGGACAGGAATTACCGGGGAGCTGTTTTTT.